These T cell receptor beta chains were read from a single sample in a study of shared clonotypes between healthy human individuals. Profiled with immunoSEQ multiplex PCR; TCRdb holds only in-frame clones, not every one. In the table there are about 450,000 clones, 75% to 85% of which are singletons. Sequencing was carried out using PBMCs. The source of these receptors is a middle-aged woman in good health. Some clones in this sample may be carry-over from other donors' samples. The CDR3 runs from the conserved cysteine through the conserved F or W. The order of the fields is clone size, V gene, J gene, D gene, CDR3 protein, CDR3 DNA. The D gene is left open where the match is weak. The size field is filled for only some rows; it gives once, few, many or a size class.

few	TRBV7-3	TRBJ2-1	TRBD2	CASSLNPSGGSYNEQFF	TGTGCCAGCAGCTTAAACCCCAGCGGGGGCTCCTACAATGAGCAGTTCTTC
NA	TRBV19	TRBJ2-1	TRBD2	CASSTPSGVYNEQFF	TGTGCCAGTAGTACCCCTAGCGGGGTTTACAATGAGCAGTTCTTC
NA	TRBV28	TRBJ1-4	NA	CASTVGVQNEKLFF	TGTGCCAGCACCGTCGGCGTACAGAATGAAAAACTGTTTTTT
NA	TRBV5-4	TRBJ2-1	NA	CASSLGVEQFF	TGTGCCAGCAGCTTGGGCGTAGAGCAGTTCTTC
NA	TRBV5-1	TRBJ2-1	NA	CASSTTTSSYNEQFF	TGCGCCAGCAGCACAACAACGAGCTCCTACAATGAGCAGTTCTTC
NA	TRBV7-2	TRBJ2-2	TRBD2	CASSLLLAATGELFF	TGTGCCAGCAGCTTATTACTAGCGGCCACCGGGGAGCTGTTTTTT
NA	TRBV11-3	TRBJ2-7	NA	CASSPPDSYEQYF	TGTGCCAGCAGCCCACCCGACTCCTACGAGCAGTACTTC
NA	TRBV29-1	TRBJ2-7	TRBD2	CSVEGLAYEQYF	TGCAGCGTTGAGGGACTAGCCTACGAGCAGTACTTC
once	TRBV7-9	TRBJ1-1	TRBD1	CACNRGDTEAFF	TGTGCCTGCAACAGGGGTGACACTGAAGCTTTCTTT
once	TRBV7-6	TRBJ1-6	TRBD1	CASSPGTVSSPLHF	TGTGCCAGCAGTCCCGGGACAGTCTCTTCACCCCTCCACTTT
NA	TRBV9	TRBJ2-2	TRBD1	CASTLTGDGELFF	TGTGCCAGCACCCTGACAGGGGACGGGGAGCTGTTTTTT
NA	TRBV30	TRBJ2-3	TRBD2	CAWSTLAGFTDTQYF	TGTGCCTGGAGTACGCTAGCGGGTTTCACAGATACGCAGTATTTT
NA	TRBV5-1	TRBJ2-1	NA	CASSLGIGGRNEQFF	TGCGCCAGCAGCTTGGGAATCGGGGGGCGTAATGAGCAGTTCTTC
NA	TRBV5-4	TRBJ1-2	NA	CASSLEWTTSYGYTF	TGTGCCAGCAGCTTGGAGTGGACCACTTCCTATGGCTACACCTTC
few	TRBV5-1	TRBJ1-4	NA	CASSLGGGEKLFF	TGCGCCAGCAGCTTGGGCGGTGGAGAAAAACTGTTTTTT
NA	TRBV18	TRBJ1-2	TRBD1	CASSADRDGIYGYTF	TGTGCCAGCTCAGCCGACAGGGATGGGATCTATGGCTACACCTTC
NA	TRBV28	TRBJ2-7	NA	CASRTTDHYEQYF	TGTGCCAGCCGAACCACCGACCATTACGAGCAGTACTTC
few	TRBV30	TRBJ2-1	NA	CAWSVSLYNEQFF	TGTGCCTGGAGTGTGAGTCTCTACAATGAGCAGTTCTTC
NA	TRBV28	TRBJ2-7	TRBD1	CASSLAGTVSYEQYF	TGTGCCAGCAGTCTAGCCGGGACAGTCTCCTACGAGCAGTACTTC
NA	TRBV7-6	TRBJ2-1	TRBD2	CASSLLAGGLYNEQFF	TGTGCCAGCAGCTTACTGGCGGGAGGGTTGTACAATGAGCAGTTCTTC
NA	TRBV5-4	TRBJ2-3	NA	CASSLGGPSTDTQYF	TGTGCCAGCAGCTTGGGCGGACCAAGCACAGATACGCAGTATTTT
NA	TRBV15	TRBJ2-7	TRBD2	CATSRDPTSGFLEQYF	TGTGCCACCAGCAGAGATCCCACTAGCGGATTTCTCGAGCAGTACTTC
few	TRBV5-4	TRBJ1-3	TRBD1	CASSLDRGTGNTIYF	TGTGCCAGCAGCTTGGACAGGGGGACAGGAAACACCATATATTTT
NA	TRBV5-1	TRBJ2-6	NA	CASSLDSGANVLTF	TGCGCCAGCAGCTTGGACTCTGGGGCCAACGTCCTGACTTTC
NA	TRBV19	TRBJ1-4	NA	CASMRRAGLGGEKLFF	TGTGCCAGTATGAGGAGGGCGGGTCTCGGTGGTGAAAAACTGTTTTTT
NA	TRBV7-3	TRBJ2-1	TRBD2	CASSVSGTSGWYYNEQFF	TGTGCCAGCAGCGTATCCGGGACTAGCGGCTGGTATTACAATGAGCAGTTCTTC